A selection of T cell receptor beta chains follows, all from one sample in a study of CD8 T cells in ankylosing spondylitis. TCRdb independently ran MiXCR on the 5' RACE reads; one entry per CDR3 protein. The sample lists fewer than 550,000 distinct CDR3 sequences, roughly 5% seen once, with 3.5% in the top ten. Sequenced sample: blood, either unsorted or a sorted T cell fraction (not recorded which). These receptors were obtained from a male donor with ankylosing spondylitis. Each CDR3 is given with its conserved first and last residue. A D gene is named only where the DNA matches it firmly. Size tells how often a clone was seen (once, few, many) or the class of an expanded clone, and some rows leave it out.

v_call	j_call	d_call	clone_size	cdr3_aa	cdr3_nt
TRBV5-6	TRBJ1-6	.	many	CASSSYGGSPLHF	TGTGCCAGCAGTTCGTACGGGGGGTCACCCCTCCACTTT
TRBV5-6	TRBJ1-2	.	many	CASSFRGAHYGYTF	TGTGCCAGCAGCTTTCGGGGGGCTCACTATGGCTACACCTTC
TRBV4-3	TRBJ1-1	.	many	CASSQDPEGPELNTEAFF	TGCGCCAGCAGCCAAGACCCAGAGGGGCCGGAGTTGAACACTGAAGCTTTCTTT
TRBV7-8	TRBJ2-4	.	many	CASSLEGPLAKNIQYF	TGTGCCAGCAGCTTAGAGGGACCACTAGCCAAAAACATTCAGTACTTC
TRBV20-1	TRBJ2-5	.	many	CSAKAAYQETQYF	TGCAGTGCTAAGGCGGCGTACCAAGAGACCCAGTACTTC
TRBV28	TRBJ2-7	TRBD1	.	CASRDGQGSSYEQYF	TGTGCCAGCAGAGATGGACAGGGAAGCTCCTACGAGCAGTACTTC
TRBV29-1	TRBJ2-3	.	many	CSVETRQVSLDTQYF	TGCAGCGTTGAAACCCGACAGGTCTCTCTAGATACGCAGTATTTT
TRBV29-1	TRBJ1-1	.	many	CSVGEIGREAFF	TGCAGCGTTGGAGAGATCGGCAGGGAGGCTTTCTTT
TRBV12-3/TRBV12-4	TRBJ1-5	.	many	CASSLQTLGNQPQHF	TGTGCCAGCAGTTTACAGACATTAGGCAATCAGCCCCAGCATTTT
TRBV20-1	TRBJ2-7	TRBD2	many	CSARDDFGLAGGNYEQYF	TGCAGTGCTAGAGATGACTTCGGACTAGCGGGAGGAAATTACGAGCAGTACTTC
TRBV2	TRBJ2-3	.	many	CASSESLFAEGRLRQYF	TGTGCCAGCAGTGAAAGTCTCTTTGCGGAGGGCCGGTTGAGGCAGTATTTT
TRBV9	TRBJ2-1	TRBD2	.	CASSGLAGGRNEQFF	TGTGCCAGCAGCGGCTTAGCGGGGGGCCGCAATGAGCAGTTCTTC
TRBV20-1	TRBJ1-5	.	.	CSARRLNQPQHF	TGCAGTGCTCGCAGGCTCAATCAGCCCCAGCATTTT
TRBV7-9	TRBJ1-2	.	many	CASSSGPLYGYTF	TGTGCCAGCAGCTCGGGACCGCTTTATGGCTACACCTTC
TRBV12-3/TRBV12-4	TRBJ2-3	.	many	CASSFHVGSTDTQYF	TGTGCCAGCAGTTTCCATGTCGGCAGCACAGATACGCAGTATTTT
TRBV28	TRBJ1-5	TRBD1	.	CASSLWGTGGNQPQHF	TGTGCCAGCAGTTTATGGGGGACAGGGGGTAATCAGCCCCAGCATTTT
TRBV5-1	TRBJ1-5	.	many	CASSLNGFSNQPQHF	TGCGCCAGCAGCTTGAACGGGTTTAGCAATCAGCCCCAGCATTTT
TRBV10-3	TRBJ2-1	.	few	CAISDEVPGRKFF	TGTGCCATCAGTGATGAAGTGCCGGGACGGAAGTTCTTC
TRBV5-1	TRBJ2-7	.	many	CASSFFGHSEQYF	TGCGCCAGCAGCTTTTTCGGACATTCCGAGCAGTACTTC
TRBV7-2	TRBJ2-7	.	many	CASNLQTGTYEQYF	TGTGCCAGCAACCTACAGACAGGAACCTACGAGCAGTACTTC
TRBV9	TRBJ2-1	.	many	CASSRVGQSSYNEQFF	TGTGCCAGCAGCCGCGTAGGGCAGAGCTCCTACAATGAGCAGTTCTTC
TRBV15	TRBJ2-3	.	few	CATSRGGGAGTDTQYF	TGTGCCACCAGCCGGGGTGGGGGCGCAGGGACAGATACGCAGTATTTT
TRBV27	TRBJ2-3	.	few	CASSPLGSATDTQYF	TGTGCCAGCAGTCCACTTGGCTCGGCCACAGATACGCAGTATTTT
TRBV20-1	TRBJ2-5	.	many	CSASRAQETQYF	TGCAGTGCTAGTCGGGCCCAAGAGACCCAGTACTTC
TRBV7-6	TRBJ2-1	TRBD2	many	CASSQRLAGPNSYNEQFF	TGTGCCAGCAGCCAACGACTAGCGGGGCCCAACTCCTACAATGAGCAGTTCTTC
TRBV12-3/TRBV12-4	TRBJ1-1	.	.	CASSFVEKSEAFF	TGTGCCAGCAGTTTTGTGGAGAAATCTGAAGCTTTCTTT
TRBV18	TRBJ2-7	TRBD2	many	CASSERGHEQYF	TGTGCCAGCTCCGAGCGGGGGCACGAGCAGTACTTC
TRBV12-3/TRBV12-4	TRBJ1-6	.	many	CASRGGEYTSPLHF	TGTGCCAGCAGGGGGGGGGAATATACTTCACCCCTCCACTTT
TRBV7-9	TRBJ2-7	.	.	CASSHPVGQGTYEQYF	TGTGCCAGCAGCCATCCCGTGGGGCAGGGGACCTACGAGCAGTACTTC
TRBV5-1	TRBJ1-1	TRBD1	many	CASSLARQGAGEAFF	TGCGCCAGCAGCTTGGCCAGGCAGGGGGCGGGTGAAGCTTTCTTT
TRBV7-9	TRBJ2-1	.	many	CASRIRSKEQFF	TGTGCCAGCAGAATACGATCCAAGGAGCAGTTCTTC
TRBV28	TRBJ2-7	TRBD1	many	CASRRDRDTYEQYF	TGTGCCAGCAGGCGGGACAGGGATACCTACGAGCAGTACTTC
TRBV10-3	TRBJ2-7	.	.	CAISLTGYEQYF	TGTGCCATCAGCCTAACAGGGTACGAGCAGTACTTC
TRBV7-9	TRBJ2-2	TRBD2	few	CASSFTGTSAFGELFF	TGTGCCAGCAGCTTTACCGGGACTAGCGCCTTCGGGGAGCTGTTTTTT
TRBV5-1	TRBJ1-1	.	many	CASSFTRVGTEAFF	TGCGCCAGCAGCTTTACCAGGGTAGGGACTGAAGCTTTCTTT
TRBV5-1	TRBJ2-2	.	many	CASSPRPPNTGELFF	TGCGCCAGCAGCCCTCGACCCCCGAACACCGGGGAGCTGTTTTTT
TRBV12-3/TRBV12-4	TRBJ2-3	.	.	CASCLPPSTGRGHTDTQYF	TGTGCCAGCTGTCTACCCCCCTCTACCGGGAGAGGGCACACAGATACGCAGTATTTT
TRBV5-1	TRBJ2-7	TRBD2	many	CASSLASGGYYEQYF	TGCGCCAGCAGCTTGGCCAGCGGGGGATACTACGAGCAGTACTTC
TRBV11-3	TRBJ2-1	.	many	CASSPDTGNNEQFF	TGTGCCAGCAGCCCAGACACGGGAAACAATGAGCAGTTCTTC